These T cell receptor beta chains were read from a single sample in a study of beta chain features in type 1 diabetes. TCRdb keeps only in-frame clones here, not all; method: immunoSEQ multiplex PCR. This sample yields fewer than 350,000 clones, of which about 20% are seen a single time; approximately 0.041% belongs to the top ten. Sequenced material: naive CD4+ T cells from blood. All receptors come from a woman under 30 in good health. The conserved cysteine and the conserved F or W are not part of the CDR3 here.

v_gene	j_gene	CDR3aa
TRBV18	TRBJ1-1	ASSPEVNTEAF
TRBV7-9	TRBJ2-5	ASSLRGRALDDRTLY
TRBV29-1	TRBJ2-5	SVGAAGSETQY
TRBV7-2	TRBJ2-5	ASSFPEETQY
TRBV2	TRBJ2-2	ASSLNRREAGELF
TRBV9	TRBJ1-1	ASSVEGGTEAF
TRBV25-1	TRBJ2-7	ASSEYGSRAYEQY
TRBV30	TRBJ1-2	AWGPGYT
TRBV14	TRBJ2-2	ASSTRGQSTNTGELF
TRBV30	TRBJ2-3	AWSTRQGASDTQY
TRBV11-1	TRBJ2-7	ASSPAGISYEQY
TRBV5-1	TRBJ2-7	ASSLIYGDEQY
TRBV23-1	TRBJ1-5	ASSQSRGWQPQH
TRBV6-1	TRBJ2-7	ASTQGSEQY
TRBV4-2	TRBJ2-5	ASSQEDGGGQETQY
TRBV5-4	TRBJ2-5	ASSFGTSGGQETQY
TRBV28	TRBJ1-2	ASSIQGAGYT
TRBV9	TRBJ2-3	ASSSSEGEADTQY
TRBV29-1	TRBJ1-2	SVEEVTANYGYT
TRBV30	TRBJ1-1	AWSAGTGRTEAF
TRBV7-9	TRBJ1-5	ASSLAGEPQH
TRBV5-4	TRBJ2-4	ASSRLAGASGNIQY
TRBV18	TRBJ2-7	ASSPGTPEQY
TRBV6-6	TRBJ1-1	ASSYNGDTEAF
TRBV5-4	TRBJ2-5	ASSSVDPGETQY
TRBV14	TRBJ2-1	ASSQPSGGQQF
TRBV6-1	TRBJ2-4	ASGGVNIQY
TRBV19	TRBJ2-7	ASSIRTSGAYEQY
TRBV29-1	TRBJ2-5	SARRLAQETQY
TRBV7-8	TRBJ2-1	ASSLGRRAHNEQF
TRBV30	TRBJ2-7	AWSVRRTSGRTYEQY
TRBV5-1	TRBJ2-5	ASREGEETQY
TRBV30	TRBJ2-7	AWSALQGLSSEQY
TRBV25-1	TRBJ2-5	ASSELRGQETQY
TRBV7-9	TRBJ2-3	ASSFAGTSGSTDTQY
TRBV20-1	TRBJ1-2	SARHGYGYT
TRBV29-1	TRBJ1-3	SVEDTSLGNTIY
TRBV7-2	TRBJ2-1	ASSLRGRVNEQF
TRBV18	TRBJ2-7	ASSPSIHEQY
TRBV30	TRBJ2-5	AWSVISGKETQY
TRBV14	TRBJ1-3	ASSQVTALAGNTIY
TRBV7-9	TRBJ2-2	ASSLLMETGELF
TRBV29-1	TRBJ1-4	SVGGTGDEKLF
TRBV7-2	TRBJ1-1	ASSAQQGGTEAF
TRBV19	TRBJ1-2	ASSIRNPRMDGYT
TRBV2	TRBJ2-1	ASSWEDRGRSEQF